The 29 T cell receptor beta chains reported below all come from one sample, sequenced in a study of T cell responses to AZD1222 COVID-19 vaccine. Measured with immunoSEQ multiplex PCR; TCRdb has only the in-frame clones, and not every one. The sample holds about 130,000 clones, roughly 92% seen once. Sequenced here: peripheral blood, sampled 28 days after the second AZD1222 dose. These receptors were obtained from an adult who received the AZD1222 COVID-19 vaccine.

The chain links TRBV5-6 to TRBJ1-1, with D perhaps matching TRBD1 (5 bases). The germline V and J ends were trimmed by 2 bases and 3 bases, with 8 bases remaining between them. CDR3 length equals 13 residues. Germline V lookup: CDR1 SGHDT, CDR2 YYEEEE. Written as DNA, the CDR3 is TGTGCCAGCAGCTTACCGGGGGACACTGAAGCTTTCTTT. Its translation: CASSLPGDTEAFF.

The genes are TRBV4-3 and TRBJ2-2, with unresolved D. V dropped 0 bases and J dropped 6 bases, with 5 bases sitting between them. From germline, CDR1 is LGHNA and CDR2 YSLEER. This CDR3 has 13 residues. This CDR3 reads CASSQDGAGELFF. The CDR3 region has the DNA TGCGCCAGCAGCCAAGACGGTGCCGGGGAGCTGTTTTTT.

The chain couples TRBV18 to TRBJ2-4; TRBD1 matches at 7 bases. In germline, CDR1 is KGHSH, CDR2 LQKENI. The CDR3 is 17 amino acids. V lost 4 bases and J lost 0; bases outside the gene matches: 9. CDR3 residues: CASSLPGTVEAKNIQYF. In DNA form, the CDR3 reads TGTGCCAGCTCACTCCCCGGGACAGTAGAAGCCAAAAACATTCAGTACTTC.

The J gene is TRBJ2-1, the V gene TRBV27, with 12 positions matching TRBD2. The trim removed 6 bases at V and 2 bases at J, leaving 11 bases unmatched. The CDR3 runs to 18 residues. The V gene's germline CDR1 is MNHEY and CDR2 SMNVEV (reference sequence). The CDR3 here is CASSKRRTSGMTYNEQFF. The DNA of the CDR3 is TGTGCCAGCAGCAAACGGCGGACTAGCGGGATGACCTACAATGAGCAGTTCTTC.

This sequence joins TRBV27 and TRBJ1-2; D might be TRBD1 (6 bases). The germline gives CDR1 MNHEY, CDR2 SMNVEV (reference sequence). The CDR3 is 15 amino acids. Deletions cut 7 bases from V and 1 base from J, with 16 bases between. The CDR3 spells CASTKRGANNYGYTF. CDR3 in DNA: TGTGCCAGCACGAAGAGGGGGGCCAATAACTATGGCTACACCTTC.

The chain combines TRBV19 with TRBJ2-7; 9 nucleotides line up with TRBD2. Germline CDR1 and CDR2: LNHDA and SQIVND (reference sequence). The CDR3 has 14 residues. J lost 4 bases, V lost 5 bases, and 6 bases had no gene match. This chain's CDR3 is CASSLTSGKYEQYF. In DNA form, the CDR3 reads TGTGCCAGTAGTTTGACTAGCGGAAAATACGAGCAGTACTTC.

The V gene is TRBV7-2, the J gene TRBJ2-7, with 14 bases that match TRBD2. J lost 5 bases, V lost 0 bases, and 3 bases had no gene match. CDR1 and CDR2 (germline): SGHTA, FQGNSA. The CDR3 runs to 16 residues. The CDR3 DNA reads as TGTGCCAGCAGCTTAGCGGGACTAGCGGGAGTCAACGAGCAGTACTTC. This encodes CASSLAGLAGVNEQYF.

The gene calls are TRBV30 and TRBJ2-6, with no clear D. Germline CDR1 is GTSNPN and CDR2 is SVGIG (reference sequence). This CDR3 has 12 amino acids. The CDR3 here is CGVDSGANVLTF. The CDR3 DNA follows: TGTGGCGTGGACTCTGGGGCCAACGTCCTGACTTTC.

V gene TRBV27 combines with J gene TRBJ2-3, with D unclear. This CDR3 spans 12 amino acids. V was clipped by 11 bases and J by 1 base, with 10 bases between them. Germline lookup yields CDR1 MNHEY and CDR2 SMNVEV (reference sequence). The CDR3 loop is CAGLGCTDTQYF. The CDR3 DNA is TGTGCCGGCCTCGGGTGCACAGATACGCAGTATTTT.

This clone was picked up one time. This chain joins TRBV24-1 and TRBJ2-7; 11 positions match TRBD1. This CDR3 contains 17 residues. Germline V lookup: CDR1 KGHDR, CDR2 SFDVKD. J gave up 1 base and V 4 bases, and 8 bases lay outside the gene matches. The CDR3 DNA reads as TGTGCCACCAGTGAACATACCGGGACAGGGGGATCCTACGAGCAGTACTTC. Translating gives CATSEHTGTGGSYEQYF.

The chain uses TRBV14 and TRBJ2-7, with 8 bases aligning to TRBD1. The germline V gene has CDR1 SGHDN and CDR2 FVKESK. This CDR3 comprises 15 residues. V was pared by 1 base and J by 1 base, with 3 bases of the junction left unmatched. The CDR3 loop reads CASSQGGQVSYEQYF. CDR3 bases: TGTGCCAGCAGCCAAGGGGGACAGGTTTCCTACGAGCAGTACTTC.

The chain couples TRBV4-3 to TRBJ1-1, with 7 bases matching TRBD1. Germline CDR1 reads LGHNA; CDR2 reads YSLEER. V gave up 3 bases and J gave up 4 bases; unmatched junction bases: 5. The length of the CDR3 is 14 residues. DNA of the CDR3: TGCGCCAGCAGCCATACAGACAGGGCCACTGAAGCTTTCTTT. This codes for CASSHTDRATEAFF.

V is TRBV6-5 and J is TRBJ2-2, with 8 positions matching TRBD1. Unmatched junction bases numbered 5, after V lost 0 bases and J lost 5 bases. In germline, CDR1 is MNHEY, CDR2 SVGAGI. The CDR3 is made up of 16 amino acids. CDR3 protein: CASSYSRTGRTGELFF. The CDR3 coding sequence is TGTGCCAGCAGTTACTCTCGGACAGGGAGGACCGGGGAGCTGTTTTTT.

This chain links TRBV3-1 (or the pseudogene TRBV3-2) with TRBJ2-1; D is undetermined. The V gene lost 7 bases and the J gene lost 0 bases, with 13 bases spanning the gap. The CDR3 length is 15 residues. The germline gives CDR1 LGHDT, CDR2 YNNKEL (reference sequence). CDR3 sequence reads: CASTHKWNSYNEQFF. The CDR3, as DNA: TGTGCCAGCACCCACAAATGGAACTCCTACAATGAGCAGTTCTTC.

This clone has a handful of counts. The rearrangement links TRBV7-2 to TRBJ1-4; no reliable D call. From germline, CDR1 is SGHTA and CDR2 FQGNSA. CDR3 length: 16 amino acids. The ends were cut back, 1 base at V and 5 bases at J, with 14 bases in the middle. CDR3 coding DNA: TGTGCCAGCAGCTTAGAGGTAGGGCCAGAGAATGAAAAACTGTTTTTT. Its protein product is CASSLEVGPENEKLFF.

J is TRBJ2-7 and V is TRBV6-6, with a weak D call TRBD1 (6 bases). Germline loops: CDR1 MNHNY, CDR2 SVGAGI (reference sequence). The CDR3 loop spans 14 amino acids. The V gene lost 5 bases and the J gene lost 1 base, with 12 bases spanning the gap. The CDR3 DNA sequence: TGTGCCAGCAGTGGAGACAGGCGGTCCTACGAGCAGTACTTC. It translates to CASSGDRRSYEQYF.

This clone was detected only once. CDR3 DNA sequence: TGTGCCACCAGCCACCGGGACAGGGGGCTTGGGGCCAACGTCCTGACTTTC. Its protein is CATSHRDRGLGANVLTF. The V and J genes are TRBV24-1 and TRBJ2-6; 12 positions match TRBD1. J gave up 3 bases and V 7 bases, and 6 bases lay outside the gene matches. The CDR3 covers 17 residues. Germline V gene data show CDR1 as KGHDR and CDR2 as SFDVKD.

The V gene is TRBV6-2 or TRBV6-3, the J gene TRBJ1-1; D gene unclear. CDR1 and CDR2 (germline): MNHEY, SVGEGT. V lost 6 bases and J lost 10, with 15 bases in between. CDR3 size: 12 residues. The CDR3 bases are TGTGCCAGCAGCCCTGCCCCCAGAGGAGCTTTCTTT. This encodes CASSPAPRGAFF.

The CDR3 sequence is CASMTRPGQGIGNTIYF. Here the CDR3 DNA reads TGTGCCAGCATGACTCGTCCGGGACAGGGGATTGGAAACACCATATATTTT. This chain links TRBV27 with TRBJ1-3; 10 positions match TRBD1. With V trimmed by 7 bases and J by 3 bases, 12 bases remained unmatched. In germline, CDR1 is MNHEY, CDR2 SMNVEV (reference sequence). CDR3 length equals 17 residues.

CDR3 in DNA: TGTGCCAGCACCCAAGCGAAAGACAGGTCACCACAAGAGACCCAGTACTTC. Translation gives CASTQAKDRSPQETQYF. The rearrangement joins TRBV2 to TRBJ2-5; D possibly corresponds to TRBD1 (6 bases). The ends were cut back, 7 bases at V and 2 bases at J, with 23 bases in the middle. CDR1 and CDR2 (germline): SNHLY, FYNNEI. The CDR3 runs 17 residues.

V usage is TRBV11-3 and J usage is TRBJ2-5; a possible D gene is TRBD2 (6 bases). The germline CDR1 and CDR2 sequences are SGHNT and YENEEA. Trimming took off 6 bases at V and 4 bases at J, with 24 bases between the two ends. The CDR3 totals 17 residues. CDR3 amino acids: CASSRFKVPGVGETQYF. DNA of the CDR3: TGTGCCAGCAGTAGATTCAAGGTCCCGGGAGTGGGAGAGACCCAGTACTTC.

This chain links TRBV7-9 with TRBJ2-1; 12 bases line up with TRBD2. V lost 6 bases, J lost 9 bases, and 3 bases stayed unmatched. From germline, CDR1 is SEHNR and CDR2 FQNEAQ (reference sequence). The CDR3 has 13 residues. CDR3 in amino acids: CASRTSGSGEQFF. The DNA for the CDR3 is TGTGCCAGCAGGACTAGCGGGAGTGGTGAGCAGTTCTTC.

The genes are TRBV6-5 and TRBJ1-1, with a weak D call TRBD1 (6 bases). The CDR3 is 15 amino acids. The V and J ends lost 0 bases and 1 base respectively, with 9 bases between them. Germline V gene lookup returns CDR1 MNHEY and CDR2 SVGAGI. The CDR3 coding sequence is TGTGCCAGCAGTTACTCGGGACACTCGAACACTGAAGCTTTCTTT. This translates into CASSYSGHSNTEAFF.

The chain has TRBV5-1 and TRBJ2-7; D uncertain. From germline, CDR1 is SGHRS and CDR2 YFSETQ. V lost 1 base and J 6 bases, leaving 11 bases between the germline ends. This CDR3 is built from 13 residues. The CDR3 DNA reads as TGCGCCAGCAGCTTGAAGACGACGTCCGAGCAGTACTTC. It codes for CASSLKTTSEQYF. Using reference TRBV5-1 and TRBJ2-7 for the parts outside the CDR3, the full variable domain is KAGVTQTPRYLIKTRGQQVTLSCSPISGHRSVSWYQQTPGQGLQFLFEYFSETQRNKGNFPGRFSGRQFSNSRSEMNVSTLELGDSALYLCASSLKTTSEQYFGPGTRLTVT.

The sample holds one count of this clone. DNA for the CDR3: TGCGCCAGCAGCGAGGGCACTAGCGGGGCGTCCTACGAGCAGTACTTC. As protein: CASSEGTSGASYEQYF. The chain couples TRBV5-1 to TRBJ2-7; 10 bases are shared with TRBD2. CDR1 and CDR2 (germline): SGHRS, YFSETQ. V was clipped by 4 bases and J by 1 base; unmatched bases: 8. This CDR3 spans 16 amino acids.

J is TRBJ2-1 and V is TRBV2; 15 nucleotides line up with TRBD2. The germline gives CDR1 SNHLY, CDR2 FYNNEI. V was clipped by 7 bases and J by 9 bases; unmatched bases: 13. CDR3 length: 17 residues. The CDR3 sequence is CASTASLGLAGGSEQFF. The CDR3 DNA sequence: TGTGCCAGCACAGCCTCCCTCGGACTAGCGGGAGGGAGTGAGCAGTTCTTC.

The chain is built from TRBV28 and TRBJ1-1; the D is unclear. V was cut by 4 bases and J by 4 bases, with 13 bases left in between. Germline assignment: CDR1 MDHEN and CDR2 SYDVKM. This CDR3 contains 14 residues. Written as DNA, the CDR3 is TGTGCCAGCAGTTCCCGCCCCGCGTCCACTGAAGCTTTCTTT. It is translated as CASSSRPASTEAFF. Using reference TRBV28 and TRBJ1-1 for the parts outside the CDR3, the full variable domain is DVKVTQSSRYLVKRTGEKVFLECVQDMDHENMFWYRQDPGLGLRLIYFSYDVKMKEKGDIPEGYSVSREKKERFSLILESASTNQTSMYLCASSSRPASTEAFFGQGTRLTVV.

The rearrangement links TRBV11-3 to TRBJ2-1, with TRBD1 matching over 9 bases. Germline V CDR1 and CDR2: SGHNT, YENEEA. The V and J ends lost 4 bases and 4 bases, in that order; junction bases with no gene match: 5. The CDR3 extends over 15 amino acids. The CDR3 DNA sequence: TGTGCCAGCAGCTCGACAGGGGGAGGGTACAATGAGCAGTTCTTC. Translated, it gives CASSSTGGGYNEQFF.

The chain employs TRBV7-2 and TRBJ2-7; D uncertain. Trimming stripped 6 bases from V and 4 bases from J, with 10 bases between. This CDR3 has 12 residues. Germline lookup yields CDR1 SGHTA and CDR2 FQGNSA. The CDR3 region has the DNA TGTGCCAGCAGGAGTAAAGGGTACGAGCAGTACTTC. It is translated as CASRSKGYEQYF.